This TCR beta chain appears in the sequencing data of a study of tissue T cells after allogeneic stem cell transplantation. Stated time point: mouse harvest day 14 after allogeneic transplant. Mouse grafts combined 10^7 T-cell-depleted bone marrow cells with 10^6 splenic CD5+ T cells. Mice had MHC-mismatched B6 into BALB/c GVHD, sampled day 7 or 14. This table comes from immunoSEQ multiplex PCR, and its TCRdb copy is limited to in-frame clones, with some not included. The data contain 3,000 to 4,500 clones, roughly 53% of them singletons. Study results and limitations: Which tissue TCRs were alloreactive or antigen-specific was not determined. Some clones might be persisting host cells. Tissue-detected TCR repertoire was only partly captured by blood and spleen T cells. Limitations included a small, clinically heterogeneous cohort and limited sampling depth.

This clone was found a few times. Its matching antigen is unknown. Gene labels here are mouse ones. The CDR3 extends 1 residue past the end of the read, so its final part is completed from the germline J gene. Per germline, CDR1 GKSSPN and CDR2 SITVG. The CDR3 is 12 amino acids. V was cut by 6 bases and J by 1 base, with 9 bases left in between. The chain links TRBV31 to TRBJ1-2, with a tentative D call TRBD1 (5 bases). The receptor comes from a female BALB/c mouse given C57BL/6 T cells with graft-versus-host disease after an allogeneic hematopoietic cell transplant. Sample: gut tissue. CDR3 DNA (partial): TGTGCCTGTAGACAGAAAAACTCCGACTACACC. This sequence encodes CACRQKNSDYT. The entire CDR3 sequence reads CACRQKNSDYTF.